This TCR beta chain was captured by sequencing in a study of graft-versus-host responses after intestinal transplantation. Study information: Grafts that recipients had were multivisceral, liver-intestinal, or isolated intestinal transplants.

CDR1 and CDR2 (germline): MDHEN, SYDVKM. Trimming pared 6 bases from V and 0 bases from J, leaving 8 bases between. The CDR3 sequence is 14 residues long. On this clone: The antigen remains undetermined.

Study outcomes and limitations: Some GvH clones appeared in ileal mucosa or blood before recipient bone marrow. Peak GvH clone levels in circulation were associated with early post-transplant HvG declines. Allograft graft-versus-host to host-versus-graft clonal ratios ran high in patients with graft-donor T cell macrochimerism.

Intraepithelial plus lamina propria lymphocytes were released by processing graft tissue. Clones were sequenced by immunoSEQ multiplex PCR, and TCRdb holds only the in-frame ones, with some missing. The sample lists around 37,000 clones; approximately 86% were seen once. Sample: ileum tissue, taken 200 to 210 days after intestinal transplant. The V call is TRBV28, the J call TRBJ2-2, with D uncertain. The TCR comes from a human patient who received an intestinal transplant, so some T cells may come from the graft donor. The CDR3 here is CASSQTSNTGELFF. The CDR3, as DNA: TGTGCCAGCAGCCAGACATCGAACACCGGGGAGCTGTTTTTT.